The present T cell receptor (beta chain) was sequenced within a study of blood T cell repertoires in COVID-19. Turning to the study itself: Specimens from acute and convalescent COVID-19 originated in the United States, Italy and Spain. Nucleic acid was either cDNA or gDNA, and it came from T cells, B-cell-depleted T cells, or PBMCs.

Looked up from germline, CDR1 is SEHNR and CDR2 is FQNEAQ (reference sequence). The CDR3 has 15 amino acids. Trimming removed 5 bases at V and 6 bases at J, with 17 bases between. As originally analysed: Researchers report that nucleated cell counts were estimated from reference gene primer amplification. Here immunoSEQ multiplex PCR was the method, and the copy in TCRdb shows in-frame clones only, minus some. V, J and clone size are those of that table, while D and trimming were read from the DNA. Seen here are under 35,000 clones, around 85% observed once, and the top ten hold roughly 7.3%. Sequenced input: peripheral blood. The genes are TRBV7-9 and TRBJ2-1; tentative D call: TRBD2 (6 bases). This receptor was taken from a human donor in a cohort sampled during active COVID-19. DNA of the CDR3: TGTGCCAGCAGCCCGGCGGGACTTCCTACCAATGAGCAGTTCTTC. It is translated as CASSPAGLPTNEQFF.